This TCR beta chain comes out of a study of CD8 T cells in ankylosing spondylitis. Study observations and caveats: Reportedly, significant enrichment of disease-linked clones occurred in matched ankylosing spondylitis synovial fluid. Certain motif variants had earlier been reported in reactive arthritis synovial fluid and blood. Blood from ankylosing spondylitis patients appeared to carry a characteristic roughly 8-variant TCR beta motif.

The germline CDR1 and CDR2 sequences are SGHTA and FQGNSA. Trimming at V came to 7 bases and at J to 8 bases, leaving 17 bases not matched to a gene. The CDR3 totals 16 residues. This clonotype was seen more than once but under ten times. Its antigen is as yet unknown. TCRdb recomputed calls from the 5' RACE reads with MiXCR, one row per CDR3 protein. The sample lists 670,000 or so distinct CDR3 sequences, roughly 20% occurring once. The gene calls are TRBV7-2 and TRBJ1-2, with 9 nucleotides matching TRBD1. The receptor was isolated from a male donor with ankylosing spondylitis. Sequencing was carried out using blood, either unsorted or a sorted T cell fraction (not recorded which). The CDR3 reads CASNFPETGGASGYTF. The CDR3 DNA reads as TGTGCCAGCAACTTCCCTGAAACAGGGGGCGCGAGCGGCTACACCTTC.